Sequencing of this T cell receptor (beta chain) was carried out in a study of blood T cell repertoires in COVID-19. Study summary: PBMCs, B-cell-depleted T cells, or T cells were the source of the cDNA or gDNA that made up the material.

Profiled with immunoSEQ multiplex PCR; TCRdb holds only in-frame clones, not every one. The profile covers some 130,000 clones, with 80% to 90% appearing a single time and roughly 2.5% taken by the ten largest. CDR3 length: 14 amino acids. The V and J ends lost 3 bases and 13 bases, in that order; junction bases with no gene match: 7. Germline V gene sequence: CDR1 SGHRS, CDR2 YFSETQ. This clone occurred once. The genes are TRBV5-1 and TRBJ2-6, with 10 bases lining up with TRBD1. The receptor was derived from a man aged 45-65 years with active COVID-19. The source material was peripheral blood. DNA for the CDR3: TGCGCCAGCAGCTCGGGACAGGGGATTGATGTCCTGACTTTC. It specifies CASSSGQGIDVLTF. Full variable domain (rest looked up from reference TRBV5-1 and TRBJ2-6): KAGVTQTPRYLIKTRGQQVTLSCSPISGHRSVSWYQQTPGQGLQFLFEYFSETQRNKGNFPGRFSGRQFSNSRSEMNVSTLELGDSALYLCASSSGQGIDVLTFGAGSRLTVL.